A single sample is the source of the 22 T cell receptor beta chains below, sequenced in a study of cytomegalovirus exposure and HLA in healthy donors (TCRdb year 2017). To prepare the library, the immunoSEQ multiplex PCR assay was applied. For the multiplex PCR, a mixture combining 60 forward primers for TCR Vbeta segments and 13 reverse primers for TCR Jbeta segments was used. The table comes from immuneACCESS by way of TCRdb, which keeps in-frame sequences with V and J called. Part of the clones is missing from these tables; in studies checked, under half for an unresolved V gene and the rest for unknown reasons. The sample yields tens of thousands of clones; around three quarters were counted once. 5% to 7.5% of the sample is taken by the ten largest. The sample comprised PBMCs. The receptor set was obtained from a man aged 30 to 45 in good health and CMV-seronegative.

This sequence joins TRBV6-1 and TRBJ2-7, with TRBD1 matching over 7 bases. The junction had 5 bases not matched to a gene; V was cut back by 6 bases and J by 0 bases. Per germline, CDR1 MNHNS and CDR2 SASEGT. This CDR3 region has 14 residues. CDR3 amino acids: CASRPGQYSYEQYF. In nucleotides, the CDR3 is TGTGCCAGCAGGCCGGGACAGTACTCCTACGAGCAGTACTTC.

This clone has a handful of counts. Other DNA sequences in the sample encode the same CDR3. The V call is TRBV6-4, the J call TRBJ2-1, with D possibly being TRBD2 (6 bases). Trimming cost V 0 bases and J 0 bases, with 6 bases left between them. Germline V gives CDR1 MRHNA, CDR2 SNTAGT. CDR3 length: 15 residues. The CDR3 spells CASSDSSGSYNEQFF. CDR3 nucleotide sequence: TGTGCCAGCAGTGACTCTAGCGGCTCCTACAATGAGCAGTTCTTC.

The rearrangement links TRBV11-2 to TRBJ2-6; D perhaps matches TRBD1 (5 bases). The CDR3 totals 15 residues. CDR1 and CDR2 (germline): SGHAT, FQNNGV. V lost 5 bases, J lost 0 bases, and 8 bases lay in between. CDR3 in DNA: TGTGCCAGCAGCAAACAGGTCTCTGGGGCCAACGTCCTGACTTTC. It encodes CASSKQVSGANVLTF. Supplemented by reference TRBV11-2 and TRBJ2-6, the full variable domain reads EAGVAQSPRYKIIEKRQSVAFWCNPISGHATLYWYQQILGQGPKLLIQFQNNGVVDDSQLPKDRFSAERLKGVDSTLKIQPAKLEDSAVYLCASSKQVSGANVLTFGAGSRLTVL.

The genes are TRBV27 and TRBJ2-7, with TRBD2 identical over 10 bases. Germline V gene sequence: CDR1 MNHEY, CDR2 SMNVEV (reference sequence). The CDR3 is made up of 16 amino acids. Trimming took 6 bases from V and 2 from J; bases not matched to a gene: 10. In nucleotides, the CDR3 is TGTGCCAGCAGAGCCACTAGCGGGACCCCCCCCTACGAGCAGTACTTC. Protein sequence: CASRATSGTPPYEQYF.

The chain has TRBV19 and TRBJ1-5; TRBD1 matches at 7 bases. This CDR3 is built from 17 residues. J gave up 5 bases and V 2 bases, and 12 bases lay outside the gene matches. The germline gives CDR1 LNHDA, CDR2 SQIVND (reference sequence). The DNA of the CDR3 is TGTGCCAGTAGTATACCCCCTGGAGGGGGCAGTTATCAGCCCCAGCATTTT. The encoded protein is CASSIPPGGGSYQPQHF.

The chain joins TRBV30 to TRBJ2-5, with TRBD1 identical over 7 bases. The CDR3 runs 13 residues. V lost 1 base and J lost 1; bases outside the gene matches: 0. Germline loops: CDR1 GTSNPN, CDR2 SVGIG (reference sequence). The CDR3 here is CAWSGDSQETQYF. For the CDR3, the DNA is TGTGCCTGGAGTGGGGACAGCCAAGAGACCCAGTACTTC.

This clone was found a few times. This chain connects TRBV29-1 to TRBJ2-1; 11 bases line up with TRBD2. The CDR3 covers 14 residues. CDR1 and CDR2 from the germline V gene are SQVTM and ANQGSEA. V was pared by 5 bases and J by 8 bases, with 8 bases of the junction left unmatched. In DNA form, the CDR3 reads TGCAGCGTTTTTACTAGCGGGAGAAGTGATGAGCAGTTCTTC. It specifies CSVFTSGRSDEQFF.

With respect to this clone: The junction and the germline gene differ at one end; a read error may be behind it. CDR3 nucleotides: TGCAGTGCTACTTCTACCTCAGGGCATTTT. This translates into CSATSTSGHF. The chain employs TRBV20-1 and TRBJ1-4; possibly TRBD1 for D (5 bases). The germline V gene has CDR1 DFQATT and CDR2 SNEGSKA (reference sequence). CDR3 size: 10 residues.

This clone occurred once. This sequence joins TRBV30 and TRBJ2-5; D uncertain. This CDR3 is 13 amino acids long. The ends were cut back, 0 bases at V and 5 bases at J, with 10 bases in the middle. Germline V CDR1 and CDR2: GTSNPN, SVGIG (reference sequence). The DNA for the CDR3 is TGTGCCTGGAGTGTACTCGTTTTGGAGACCCAGTACTTC. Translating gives CAWSVLVLETQYF.

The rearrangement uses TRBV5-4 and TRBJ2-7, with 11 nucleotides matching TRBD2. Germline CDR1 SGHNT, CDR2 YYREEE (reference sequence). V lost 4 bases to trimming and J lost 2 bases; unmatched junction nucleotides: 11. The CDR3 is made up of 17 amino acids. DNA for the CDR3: TGTGCCAGCAGCCCCGGTGGGACTAGCGGCCTGACCTACGAGCAGTACTTC. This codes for CASSPGGTSGLTYEQYF.

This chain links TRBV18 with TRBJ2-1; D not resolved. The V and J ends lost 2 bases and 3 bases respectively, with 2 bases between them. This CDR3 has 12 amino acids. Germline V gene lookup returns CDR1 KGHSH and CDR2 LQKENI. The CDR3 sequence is CASSPYYNEQFF. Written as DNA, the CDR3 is TGTGCCAGCTCACCATACTACAATGAGCAGTTCTTC. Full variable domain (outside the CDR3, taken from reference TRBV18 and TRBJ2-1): NAGVMQNPRHLVRRRGQEARLRCSPMKGHSHVYWYRQLPEEGLKFMVYLQKENIIDESGMPKERFSAEFPKEGPSILRIQQVVRGDSAAYFCASSPYYNEQFFGPGTRLTVL.

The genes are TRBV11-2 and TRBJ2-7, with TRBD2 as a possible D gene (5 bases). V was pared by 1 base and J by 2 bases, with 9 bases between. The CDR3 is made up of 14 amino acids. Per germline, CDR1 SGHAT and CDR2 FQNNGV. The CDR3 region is CASSLGAGTYEQYF. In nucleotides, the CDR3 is TGTGCCAGCAGCTTAGGGGCGGGTACCTACGAGCAGTACTTC.

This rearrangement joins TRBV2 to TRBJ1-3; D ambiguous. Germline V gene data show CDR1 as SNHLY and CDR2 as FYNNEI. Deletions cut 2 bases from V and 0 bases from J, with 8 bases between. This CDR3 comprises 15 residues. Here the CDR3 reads CASSESPYSGNTIYF. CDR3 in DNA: TGTGCCAGCAGTGAAAGCCCATACTCTGGAAACACCATATATTTT.

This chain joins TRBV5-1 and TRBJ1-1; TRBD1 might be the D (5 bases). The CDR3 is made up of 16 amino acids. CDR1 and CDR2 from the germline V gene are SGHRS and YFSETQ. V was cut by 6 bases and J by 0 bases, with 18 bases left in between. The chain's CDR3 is CASTQGRLGMNTEAFF. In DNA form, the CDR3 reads TGCGCCAGCACCCAGGGTCGACTGGGGATGAACACTGAAGCTTTCTTT.

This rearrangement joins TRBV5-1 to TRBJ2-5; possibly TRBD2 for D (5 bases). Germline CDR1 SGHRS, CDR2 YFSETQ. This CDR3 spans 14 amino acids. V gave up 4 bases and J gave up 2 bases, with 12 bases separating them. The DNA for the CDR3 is TGCGCCAGCAGCCTGTCCGGGAAACAAGAGACCCAGTACTTC. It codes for CASSLSGKQETQYF.

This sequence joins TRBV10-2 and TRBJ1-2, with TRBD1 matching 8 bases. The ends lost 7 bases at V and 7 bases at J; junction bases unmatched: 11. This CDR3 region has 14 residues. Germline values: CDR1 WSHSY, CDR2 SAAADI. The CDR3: CASKGQGIYGGYTF. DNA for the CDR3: TGCGCCAGCAAAGGACAGGGTATCTATGGTGGCTACACCTTC.

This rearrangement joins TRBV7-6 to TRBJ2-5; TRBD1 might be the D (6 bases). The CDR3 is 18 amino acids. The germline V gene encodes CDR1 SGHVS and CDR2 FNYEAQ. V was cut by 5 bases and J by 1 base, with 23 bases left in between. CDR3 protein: CASSPQGRRALSQETQYF. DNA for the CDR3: TGTGCCAGCAGCCCACAGGGTCGGAGAGCTCTTTCCCAAGAGACCCAGTACTTC.

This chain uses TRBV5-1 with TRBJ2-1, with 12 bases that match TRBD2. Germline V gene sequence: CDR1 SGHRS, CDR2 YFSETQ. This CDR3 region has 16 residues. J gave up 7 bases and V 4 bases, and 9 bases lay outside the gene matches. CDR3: CASSVTSGRPGNEQFF. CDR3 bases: TGCGCCAGCAGCGTTACTAGCGGGAGGCCGGGGAATGAGCAGTTCTTC.

This CDR3 reads CASSGGLAGADTQYF. DNA for the CDR3: TGTGCCAGCAGTGGGGGACTAGCGGGAGCAGATACGCAGTATTTT. The chain employs TRBV25-1 and TRBJ2-3, with 14 positions matching TRBD2. This CDR3 is 15 amino acids long. The germline V gene has CDR1 MGHDK and CDR2 SYGVNS. J lost 4 bases, V lost 4 bases, and 1 base had no gene match.

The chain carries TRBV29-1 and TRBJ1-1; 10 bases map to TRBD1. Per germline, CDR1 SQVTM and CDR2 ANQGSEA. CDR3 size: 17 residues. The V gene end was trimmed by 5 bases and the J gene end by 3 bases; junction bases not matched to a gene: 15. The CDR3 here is CSVYGTGVGRTYTEAFF. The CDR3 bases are TGCAGCGTTTACGGGACAGGGGTAGGGAGAACCTACACTGAAGCTTTCTTT.

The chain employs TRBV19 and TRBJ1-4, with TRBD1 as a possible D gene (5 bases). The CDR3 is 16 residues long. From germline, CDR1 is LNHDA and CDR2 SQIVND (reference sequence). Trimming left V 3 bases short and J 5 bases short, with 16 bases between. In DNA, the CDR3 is TGTGCCAGTAGTATTCCCAGACAGATCGGAAATGAAAAACTGTTTTTT. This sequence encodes CASSIPRQIGNEKLFF.

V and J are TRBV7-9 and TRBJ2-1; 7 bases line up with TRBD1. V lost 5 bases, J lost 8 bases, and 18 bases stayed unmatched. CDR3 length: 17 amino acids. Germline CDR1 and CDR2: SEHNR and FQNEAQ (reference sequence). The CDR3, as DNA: TGTGCCAGCAGCACCAGACAGGGTTTCATTAACAATCATGAGCAGTTCTTC. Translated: CASSTRQGFINNHEQFF.